The present T cell receptor (beta chain) was sequenced within a study of Tregs in tolerant kidney transplant recipients. The wider study: Recipients received nonmyeloablative bone marrow transplants from related graft donors, with transient mixed chimerism.

Repertoires were generated with immunoSEQ multiplex PCR, while TCRdb's copy carries only in-frame clones and drops some. The table lists about 52,000 clones, with under 0.9% in the top ten. As regards this clone: No antigen is known for it. The missing CDR3 end, 3 residues past where the read stops, is filled in from the germline J gene.

Regarding the study as a whole: Nucleotide sequences could not be compared across some patients' samples due to primer changes.

CD4+CD25+CD127- Tregs, CD4+CD25- non-Tregs, CD4 and CD8 cells were sorted. This CDR3 comprises 15 residues. CDR1 and CDR2 (germline): SGHKS, YYEKEE (reference sequence). V lost 4 bases and J lost 11; bases outside the gene matches: 10. This chain connects TRBV5-5 to TRBJ1-6, with TRBD1 matching 9 bases. This clonotype was obtained from a human donor who received a combined kidney and bone marrow transplant. Sequenced material: CD4+ T cells from blood, taken before the transplant. The CDR3 DNA, read in part, is TGTGCCAGCAGCGACTCCGGGACAGGGCGTACACCC. Protein sequence: CASSDSGTGRTP. The full CDR3 protein reads CASSDSGTGRTPLHF. The full variable domain, with the rest looked up from reference TRBV5-5 and TRBJ1-6, is DAGVTQSPTHLIKTRGQQVTLRCSPISGHKSVSWYQQVLGQGPQFIFQYYEKEERGRGNFPDRFSARQFPNYSSELNVNALLLGDSALYLCASSDSGTGRTPLHFGNGTRLTVT.